This is a list of T cell receptor beta chains from one sample in a study of T cells in tumors after PD-1 blockade. Clones were sequenced by immunoSEQ multiplex PCR, and TCRdb holds only the in-frame ones, with some missing. The sample comprises some 60,000 clones, over 75% of which are singletons, and about an eighth rests with the top ten. The material sequenced was PBMCs, taken before anti-PD-1 treatment. The source is a human donor with basal cell carcinoma. Each CDR3 is given with its conserved first and last residue. The D gene is left open where the match is weak. A clone size is listed for some rows: how often the clone was seen (once, few, many), or a class if it is expanded.

J: TRBJ2-4; size: once; D: NA; V: TRBV19; DNA: TGTGCCAGTAGTAATAGAGTAGCCAAAAACATTCAGTACTTC; CDR3: CASSNRVAKNIQYF
J: TRBJ1-4; size: NA; D: TRBD1; V: TRBV3-1/TRBV3-2; DNA: TGTGCCAGCAGCCAACACGTCATTGGGACAGGGGGTAATGAAAAACTGTTTTTT; CDR3: CASSQHVIGTGGNEKLFF
J: TRBJ1-4; size: once; D: TRBD1; V: TRBV15; DNA: TGTGCCACCAGCAGAGCATTAACCCCAGGGGGTGAAAAACTGTTTTTT; CDR3: CATSRALTPGGEKLFF
J: TRBJ2-1; size: few; D: TRBD2; V: TRBV12-3/TRBV12-4; DNA: TGTGCCAGCAGTTTGTATGGGGGGGATGAGCAGTTCTTC; CDR3: CASSLYGGDEQFF
J: TRBJ2-1; size: few; D: NA; V: TRBV11-3; DNA: TGTGCCAGCAGCTTTCCCGTGGGGGCCTCCGACTACAATGAGCAGTTCTTC; CDR3: CASSFPVGASDYNEQFF
J: TRBJ2-7; size: NA; D: NA; V: TRBV19; DNA: TGTGCCAGTAGCTTGAGAGTCCCCTACGAGCAGTACTTC; CDR3: CASSLRVPYEQYF
J: TRBJ1-6; size: NA; D: NA; V: TRBV3-1/TRBV3-2; DNA: TGTGCCAGCAGCCAATCCGGGTGGGAAAATTCACCCCTCCACTTT; CDR3: CASSQSGWENSPLHF
J: TRBJ1-2; size: NA; D: TRBD1; V: TRBV7-9; DNA: TGTGCCAGCAACCAACAGGGGGCGTTAAATGGCTACACCTTC; CDR3: CASNQQGALNGYTF
J: TRBJ1-4; size: NA; D: NA; V: TRBV3-1/TRBV3-2; DNA: TGTGCCAGCAGCCAAGGAGCGGGGGGGATGTATGAAAAACTGTTTTTT; CDR3: CASSQGAGGMYEKLFF
J: TRBJ1-1; size: once; D: NA; V: TRBV21-1; DNA: TGTGCCAGCAGCAAAGGGAGGGAACCAACAGGGTGGGCGGATCTTCCCATGAACACTGAAGCTTTCTTT; CDR3: CASSKGREPTGWADLPMNTEAFF
J: TRBJ2-1; size: NA; D: NA; V: TRBV5-1; DNA: TGCGCCAGCAGCGGGGCGGGACCGTACAATGAGCAGTTCTTC; CDR3: CASSGAGPYNEQFF
J: TRBJ1-5; size: NA; D: NA; V: TRBV19; DNA: TGTGCCAGTAGCCTTCAGGGGTCTAATCAGCCCCAGCATTTT; CDR3: CASSLQGSNQPQHF
J: TRBJ2-3; size: NA; D: NA; V: TRBV18; DNA: TGTGCCAGCCACCTTGTGGACACGGCAGGGTCCGGTACGCAGTATTTT; CDR3: CASHLVDTAGSGTQYF
J: TRBJ1-3; size: NA; D: NA; V: TRBV5-5; DNA: TGTGCCAGCAGCTTGGACCGCGGCTCTGGAAACACCATATATTTT; CDR3: CASSLDRGSGNTIYF